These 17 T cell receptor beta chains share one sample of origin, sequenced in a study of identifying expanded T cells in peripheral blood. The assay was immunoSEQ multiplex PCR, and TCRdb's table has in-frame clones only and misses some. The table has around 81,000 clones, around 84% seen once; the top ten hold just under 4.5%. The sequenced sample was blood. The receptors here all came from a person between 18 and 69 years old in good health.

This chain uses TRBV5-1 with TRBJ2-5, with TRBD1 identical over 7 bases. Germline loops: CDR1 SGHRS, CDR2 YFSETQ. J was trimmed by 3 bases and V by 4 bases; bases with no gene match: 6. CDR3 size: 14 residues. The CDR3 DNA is TGCGCCAGCAGCGATAGAACAGGGGAAGAGACCCAGTACTTC. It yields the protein CASSDRTGEETQYF. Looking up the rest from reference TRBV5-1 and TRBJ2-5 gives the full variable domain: KAGVTQTPRYLIKTRGQQVTLSCSPISGHRSVSWYQQTPGQGLQFLFEYFSETQRNKGNFPGRFSGRQFSNSRSEMNVSTLELGDSALYLCASSDRTGEETQYFGPGTRLLVL.

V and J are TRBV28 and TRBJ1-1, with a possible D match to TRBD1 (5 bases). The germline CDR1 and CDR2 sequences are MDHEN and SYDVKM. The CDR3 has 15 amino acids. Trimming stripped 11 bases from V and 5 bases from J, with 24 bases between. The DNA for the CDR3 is TGTGCCGGATCTAGTTTTGTGGCAGGGAAAACTGAAGCTTTCTTT. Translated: CAGSSFVAGKTEAFF.

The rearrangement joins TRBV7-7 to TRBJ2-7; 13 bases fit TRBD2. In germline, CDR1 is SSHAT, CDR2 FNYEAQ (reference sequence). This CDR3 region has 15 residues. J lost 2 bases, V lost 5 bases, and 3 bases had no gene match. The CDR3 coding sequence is TGTGCCAGCAGCCCGACTAGCGGGGGGCCCTACGAGCAGTACTTC. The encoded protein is CASSPTSGGPYEQYF.

The CDR3 DNA follows: TGTGCCAGCAGCTTTGTGGGGGGTAATCAGCCCCAGCATTTT. This codes for CASSFVGGNQPQHF. The rearrangement joins TRBV5-5 to TRBJ1-5; a possible D gene is TRBD1 (5 bases). This CDR3 region has 14 residues. V was pared by 2 bases and J by 4 bases, with 10 bases between. Per the germline V gene, CDR1 is SGHKS and CDR2 is YYEKEE (reference sequence).

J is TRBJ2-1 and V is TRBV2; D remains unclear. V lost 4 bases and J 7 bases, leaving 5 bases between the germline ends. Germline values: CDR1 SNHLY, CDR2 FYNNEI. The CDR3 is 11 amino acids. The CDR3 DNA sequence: TGTGCCAGCAGTGTAAGGAATGAGCAGTTCTTC. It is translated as CASSVRNEQFF.

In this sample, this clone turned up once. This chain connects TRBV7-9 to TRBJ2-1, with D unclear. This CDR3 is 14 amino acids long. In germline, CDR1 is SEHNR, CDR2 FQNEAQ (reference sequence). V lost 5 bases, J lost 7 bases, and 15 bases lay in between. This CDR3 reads CASSLQSDRNEQFF. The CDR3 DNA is TGTGCCAGCAGCCTGCAGTCGGACCGGAATGAGCAGTTCTTC. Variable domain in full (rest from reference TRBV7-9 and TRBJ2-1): DTGVSQNPRHKITKRGQNVTFRCDPISEHNRLYWYRQTLGQGPEFLTYFQNEAQLEKSRLLSDRFSAERPKGSFSTLEIQRTEQGDSAMYLCASSLQSDRNEQFFGPGTRLTVL.

The CDR3 sequence is CASSLWDRLLYGYTF. As DNA, the CDR3 is TGTGCCAGCAGCTTATGGGACAGACTCTTGTATGGCTACACCTTC. The chain joins TRBV5-8 to TRBJ1-2; 7 nucleotides match TRBD1. With V trimmed by 2 bases and J by 5 bases, 9 bases remained unmatched. The CDR3 loop spans 15 amino acids. The germline gives CDR1 SGHTS, CDR2 YDEGEE.

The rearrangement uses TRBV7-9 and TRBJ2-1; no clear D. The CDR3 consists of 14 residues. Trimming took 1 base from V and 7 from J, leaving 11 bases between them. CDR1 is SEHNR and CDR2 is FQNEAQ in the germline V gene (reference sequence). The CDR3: CASSLGSLGNEQFF. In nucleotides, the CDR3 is TGTGCCAGCAGCTTAGGTTCTTTGGGTAATGAGCAGTTCTTC. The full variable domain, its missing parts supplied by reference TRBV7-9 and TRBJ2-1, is DTGVSQNPRHKITKRGQNVTFRCDPISEHNRLYWYRQTLGQGPEFLTYFQNEAQLEKSRLLSDRFSAERPKGSFSTLEIQRTEQGDSAMYLCASSLGSLGNEQFFGPGTRLTVL.

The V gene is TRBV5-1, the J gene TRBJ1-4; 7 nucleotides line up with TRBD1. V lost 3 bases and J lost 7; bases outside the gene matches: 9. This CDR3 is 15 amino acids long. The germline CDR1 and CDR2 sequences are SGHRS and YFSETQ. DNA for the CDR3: TGCGCCAGCAGCTCCTCAGGGGGGCGGAGTGAAAAACTGTTTTTT. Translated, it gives CASSSSGGRSEKLFF.

CDR3 nucleotide sequence: TGTGCCAGCAGCCAAGAGCGGGGAGTCTACGAGCAGTACTTC. This gives the protein CASSQERGVYEQYF. The V call is TRBV11-2, the J call TRBJ2-7, with 7 bases aligning to TRBD2. This CDR3 spans 14 amino acids. J was trimmed by 3 bases and V by 5 bases; bases with no gene match: 7. Looked up from germline, CDR1 is SGHAT and CDR2 is FQNNGV.

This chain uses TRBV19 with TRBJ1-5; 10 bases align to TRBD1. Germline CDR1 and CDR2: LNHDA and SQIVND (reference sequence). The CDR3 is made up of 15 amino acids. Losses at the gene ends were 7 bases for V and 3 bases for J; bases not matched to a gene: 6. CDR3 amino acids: CASTQTGGINQPQHF. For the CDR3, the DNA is TGTGCCAGTACCCAGACAGGGGGCATCAATCAGCCCCAGCATTTT.

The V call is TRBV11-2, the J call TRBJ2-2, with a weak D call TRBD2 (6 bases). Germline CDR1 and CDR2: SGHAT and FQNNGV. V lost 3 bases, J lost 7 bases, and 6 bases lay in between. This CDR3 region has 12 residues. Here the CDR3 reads CASSFGGGELFF. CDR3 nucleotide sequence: TGTGCCAGCAGCTTCGGGGGCGGGGAGCTGTTTTTT.

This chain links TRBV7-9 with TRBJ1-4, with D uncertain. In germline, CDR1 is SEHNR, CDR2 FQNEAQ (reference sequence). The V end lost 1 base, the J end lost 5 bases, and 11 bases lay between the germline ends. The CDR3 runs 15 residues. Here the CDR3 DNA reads TGTGCCAGCAGCTTAGGAGAGCAGCTCAATGAAAAACTGTTTTTT. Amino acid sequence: CASSLGEQLNEKLFF.

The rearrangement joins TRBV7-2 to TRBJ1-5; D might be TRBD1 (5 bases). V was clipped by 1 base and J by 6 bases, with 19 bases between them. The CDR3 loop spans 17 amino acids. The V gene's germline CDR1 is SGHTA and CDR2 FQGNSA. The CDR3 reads CASSLGPGGGRSQPQHF. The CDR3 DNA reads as TGTGCCAGCAGCTTAGGTCCCGGGGGTGGACGTAGTCAGCCCCAGCATTTT.

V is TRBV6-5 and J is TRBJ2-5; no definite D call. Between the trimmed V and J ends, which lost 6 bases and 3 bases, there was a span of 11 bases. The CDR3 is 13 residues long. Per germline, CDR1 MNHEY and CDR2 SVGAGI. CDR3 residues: CASSERTKETQYF. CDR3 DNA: TGTGCCAGCAGCGAGAGAACGAAAGAGACCCAGTACTTC.

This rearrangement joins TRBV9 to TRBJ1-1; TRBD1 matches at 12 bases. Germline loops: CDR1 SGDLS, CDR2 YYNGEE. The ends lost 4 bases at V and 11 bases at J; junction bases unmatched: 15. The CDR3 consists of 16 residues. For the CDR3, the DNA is TGTGCCAGCAGCACCGGGACAGGGGGCGTTCAAAGTCGTGCTTTCTTT. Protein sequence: CASSTGTGGVQSRAFF.

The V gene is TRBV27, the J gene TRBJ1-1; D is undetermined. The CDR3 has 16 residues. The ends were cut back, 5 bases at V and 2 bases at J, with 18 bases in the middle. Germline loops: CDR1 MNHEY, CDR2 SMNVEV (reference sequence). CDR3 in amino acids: CASSASFWTGNTEAFF. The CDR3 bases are TGTGCCAGCAGTGCGTCTTTCTGGACCGGTAACACTGAAGCTTTCTTT.